These T cell receptor beta chains were read from a single sample in a study of cytomegalovirus exposure and HLA in healthy donors. Using immunoSEQ multiplex PCR, the repertoire was profiled, and TCRdb retains in-frame clones only, with some absent. The sample contains tens of thousands of clones, approximately 78% of which appear only once. Sequencing was performed on PBMCs. The receptor source for this set is a man aged 35 to 55 in good health and CMV-seronegative. The CDR3 runs from the conserved cysteine through the conserved F or W. The order of the fields is D gene, J gene, V gene, clone size, CDR3 DNA, CDR3 protein. D genes are given only for firm matches. Where a row states a size, it is once, few, many or the class of an expanded clone; other rows omit it.

D: TRBD1
J: TRBJ1-1
V: TRBV6-1
size: .
DNA: TGTGCCAGCAGTGAAAGACAGGGGGCAGGAACTGAAGCTTTCTTT
CDR3: CASSERQGAGTEAFF

D: .
J: TRBJ2-1
V: TRBV7-8
size: .
DNA: TGTGCCAGCAGCCTAAATAGCGGCACGGTTGATGAGCAGTTCTTC
CDR3: CASSLNSGTVDEQFF

D: TRBD2
J: TRBJ2-1
V: TRBV6-5
size: once
DNA: TGTGCCAGCAGTTACTCCGCGGGAGGGACCTACAATGAGCAGTTCTTC
CDR3: CASSYSAGGTYNEQFF

D: .
J: TRBJ2-6
V: TRBV28
size: .
DNA: TGTGCCAGCAGTTTGGGACACCCTACGGGAGGGGCCAACGTCCTGACTTTC
CDR3: CASSLGHPTGGANVLTF

D: .
J: TRBJ2-3
V: TRBV5-4
size: .
DNA: TGTGCCACCTTTGAGGGAGGAAGGACAGATACGCAGTATTTT
CDR3: CATFEGGRTDTQYF

D: .
J: TRBJ2-7
V: TRBV7-2
size: once
DNA: TGTGCCAGCAGCTTAAATCAGCGGGCAATTTACGAGCAGTACTTC
CDR3: CASSLNQRAIYEQYF

D: TRBD1
J: TRBJ1-1
V: TRBV5-6
size: .
DNA: TGTGCCAGCAGCTTTACGGGACAGCAACCGAACACTGAAGCTTTCTTT
CDR3: CASSFTGQQPNTEAFF

D: TRBD1
J: TRBJ1-5
V: TRBV5-8
size: once
DNA: TGTGCCAGCAGATCGACCGACAGGGCTAGCAATCAGCCCCAGCATTTT
CDR3: CASRSTDRASNQPQHF

D: TRBD2
J: TRBJ2-3
V: TRBV14
size: .
DNA: TGTGCCAGCAGCCAAGACTTACTAGCGGTCACAGATACGCAGTATTTT
CDR3: CASSQDLLAVTDTQYF

D: .
J: TRBJ2-2
V: TRBV2
size: .
DNA: TGTGCCAGCAGAGAATGGACTTACACCGGGGAGCTGTTTTTT
CDR3: CASREWTYTGELFF

D: .
J: TRBJ1-1
V: TRBV29-1
size: .
DNA: TGCAGCGTTGCCGCTCAGCGTATGACTGAAGCTTTCTTT
CDR3: CSVAAQRMTEAFF

D: .
J: TRBJ2-7
V: TRBV28
size: .
DNA: TGTGCCAGCAGCTCACACTACGAGCAGTACTTC
CDR3: CASSSHYEQYF

D: .
J: TRBJ1-1
V: TRBV28
size: .
DNA: TGTGCCAGCAGTTTCCGGACGGGAACGGGTTATCAAGTAAACACTGAAGCTTTCTTT
CDR3: CASSFRTGTGYQVNTEAFF

D: .
J: TRBJ2-2
V: TRBV28
size: once
DNA: TGTGCCAGCAGCCCCGAGGTGGCGGGAAGAGGTTGGGCCGGGGAGCTGTTTTTT
CDR3: CASSPEVAGRGWAGELFF

D: .
J: TRBJ1-3
V: TRBV4-2
size: once
DNA: TGTGCCAGCAGCAACACTCCGGGACTCTCTGGAAACACCATATATTTT
CDR3: CASSNTPGLSGNTIYF

D: .
J: TRBJ1-5
V: TRBV30
size: .
DNA: TGTGCCTGGAGTGTATCGTCAGGTAATCAGCCCCAGCATTTT
CDR3: CAWSVSSGNQPQHF

D: .
J: TRBJ1-2
V: TRBV28
size: .
DNA: TGTGCCAGCAGTTTGTCTGGGGGCACCGCGGATGGCTACACCTTC
CDR3: CASSLSGGTADGYTF

D: TRBD1
J: TRBJ1-1
V: TRBV5-1
size: medium-sized
DNA: TGCGCCAGCAGCTTGGGAGGGACAGCGAACACTGAAGCTTTCTTT
CDR3: CASSLGGTANTEAFF

D: TRBD2
J: TRBJ2-6
V: TRBV4-3
size: once
DNA: TGCGCCAGCAGCCAAGAATCCCCGGGACTAGCGGGTCCTAAAGTCCTGACTTTC
CDR3: CASSQESPGLAGPKVLTF

D: .
J: TRBJ1-1
V: TRBV6-5
size: .
DNA: TGTGCCAGCAGCCCGGGAAGGACCAACACTGAAGCTTTCTTT
CDR3: CASSPGRTNTEAFF

D: TRBD1
J: TRBJ2-1
V: TRBV5-1
size: .
DNA: TGCGCCAGCAGCTTGGATGGACAGGGGCTTCGCGATGAGCAGTTCTTC
CDR3: CASSLDGQGLRDEQFF

D: .
J: TRBJ2-1
V: TRBV5-4
size: .
DNA: TGTGCCAGCAGCTTTGGTGGGAGGGGGTCCAATGAGCAGTTCTTC
CDR3: CASSFGGRGSNEQFF

D: .
J: TRBJ1-1
V: TRBV18
size: .
DNA: TGTGCCAGCTCACCACAGCCCATGAACACTGAAGCTTTCTTT
CDR3: CASSPQPMNTEAFF

D: TRBD1
J: TRBJ2-1
V: TRBV15
size: few
DNA: TGTGCCACCAGCAGAGGTGGGGGACAGGTGAGCCCAACCTCCTACAATGAGCAGTTCTTC
CDR3: CATSRGGGQVSPTSYNEQFF

D: TRBD1
J: TRBJ2-5
V: TRBV5-1
size: once
DNA: TGCGCCAGCAGCTTGGGGGGGACAGGGACCGAGGAGACCCAGTACTTC
CDR3: CASSLGGTGTEETQYF

D: .
J: TRBJ2-5
V: TRBV29-1
size: .
DNA: TGCAGCCCCAAGGGAACTAAAAAAAAGGGGAGCGGAGCGGGTGAAGAGACCCAGTACTTC
CDR3: CSPKGTKKKGSGAGEETQYF

D: TRBD2
J: TRBJ2-3
V: TRBV6-5
size: .
DNA: TGTGCCAGCAGGCACCTAGCGGGAGGTTTAGATACGCAGTATTTT
CDR3: CASRHLAGGLDTQYF

D: .
J: TRBJ1-5
V: TRBV15
size: .
DNA: TGTGCCACCAGCGGTCAGACAGGCCTACCCCCCCAGCCCCAGCATTTT
CDR3: CATSGQTGLPPQPQHF

D: TRBD2
J: TRBJ2-3
V: TRBV6-4
size: .
DNA: TGTGCCAGCAGCCCTAGCGGGCTCGGCACAGATACGCAGTATTTT
CDR3: CASSPSGLGTDTQYF

D: .
J: TRBJ2-5
V: TRBV19
size: .
DNA: TGTGCCAATAGTGTTGGCGGGAAGAGTGAGACCCAGTACTTC
CDR3: CANSVGGKSETQYF

D: .
J: TRBJ2-7
V: TRBV7-9
size: .
DNA: TGTGCCAGCAGCTTAGAGTTTGGCAGCGCTAAAGATATTGATTACGAGCAGTACTTC
CDR3: CASSLEFGSAKDIDYEQYF

D: .
J: TRBJ1-1
V: TRBV30
size: .
DNA: TGTGCCTGGAGTGCAATCACAGGGCAGGGAACTGAAGCTTTCTTT
CDR3: CAWSAITGQGTEAFF

D: TRBD2
J: TRBJ2-1
V: TRBV5-4
size: once
DNA: TGTGCCAGCGGCCTAGCGGGAGTACAAAAAATACAGTTCTTC
CDR3: CASGLAGVQKIQFF

D: .
J: TRBJ2-3
V: TRBV5-1
size: .
DNA: TGCGCCAGCAGCTTGCAGGGGGATACGCAGTATTTT
CDR3: CASSLQGDTQYF